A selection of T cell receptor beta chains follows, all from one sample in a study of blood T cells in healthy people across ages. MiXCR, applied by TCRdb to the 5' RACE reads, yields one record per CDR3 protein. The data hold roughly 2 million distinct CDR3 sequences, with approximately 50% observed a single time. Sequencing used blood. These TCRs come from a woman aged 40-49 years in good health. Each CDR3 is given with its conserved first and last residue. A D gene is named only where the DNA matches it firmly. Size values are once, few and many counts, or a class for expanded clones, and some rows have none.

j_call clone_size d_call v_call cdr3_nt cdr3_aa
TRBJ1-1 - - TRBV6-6 TGTGCCAGCAGTCCTCAGGAGGGTTACACTGAAGCTTTCTTT CASSPQEGYTEAFF
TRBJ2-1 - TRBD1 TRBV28 TGCGCCAGCAGCTTGAGGGACAGGGCCTACAATGAGCAGTTCTTC CASSLRDRAYNEQFF
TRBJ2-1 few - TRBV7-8 TGTGCCAGCAGCTGGAACTTTTACAATGAGCAGTTCTTC CASSWNFYNEQFF
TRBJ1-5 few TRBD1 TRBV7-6 TGTGCCAGCAGCCGGGGACAGGGCCGGAATCAGCCCCAGCATTTT CASSRGQGRNQPQHF
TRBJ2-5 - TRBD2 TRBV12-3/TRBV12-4 TGTGCCAGCAGGATAGCGGGGGGCGTAGGGGAGACCCAGTACTTC CASRIAGGVGETQYF
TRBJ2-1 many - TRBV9 TGTGCCAGCAGCGTAGGACAGAGCTCCTACAATGAGCAGTTCTTC CASSVGQSSYNEQFF
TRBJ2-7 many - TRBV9 TGTGCCAGCAGCGTAGAGCGGCAGGCTAGCTCCTACGAGCAGTACTTC CASSVERQASSYEQYF
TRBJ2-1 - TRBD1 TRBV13 TGTGCCAGCAGCCCGGGGGACAGGGTTCGCTACAATGAGCAGTTCTTC CASSPGDRVRYNEQFF
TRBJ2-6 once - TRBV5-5 TGTGCCAGCAGCCTCGACCTCCGCTCTGGGGCCAACGTCCTGACTTTC CASSLDLRSGANVLTF
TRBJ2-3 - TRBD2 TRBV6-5 TGTGCCAGCAGCAGGACTAGTAGTAATACGCGGTATTTT CASSRTSSNTRYF
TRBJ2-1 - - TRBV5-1 TGCGCCAGCAGCTCCCTTGAGGGGGGTATCAATGAGCAGTTCTTC CASSSLEGGINEQFF
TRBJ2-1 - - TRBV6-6 TGTGCCAGCAGAAAGTCGGGGGCCTCCTACAATGAGCAGTTCTTC CASRKSGASYNEQFF
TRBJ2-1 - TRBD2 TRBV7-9 TGTGCCAGCAGCTTAGCGTCTGGGCTAGCGGGGATTAACAATGAGCAGTTCTTC CASSLASGLAGINNEQFF
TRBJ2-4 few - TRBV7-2 TGTGCCAGCAGTCGGGCAGCACGATCGGAAAACATTCAGTACTTC CASSRAARSENIQYF
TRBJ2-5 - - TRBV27 TGTGCCAGCAGTTACGGCCAGGTTATGGTCCAAGAGACCCAGTACTTC CASSYGQVMVQETQYF
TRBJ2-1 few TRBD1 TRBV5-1 TGCGCCAGCAGCTTGTGGACAGGGGACAATGAGCAGTTCTTC CASSLWTGDNEQFF
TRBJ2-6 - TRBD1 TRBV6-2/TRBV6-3 TGTGCCAGCAGTTCGCGGACAGGGGGGTCTGGGGCCAACGTCCTGACTTTC CASSSRTGGSGANVLTF
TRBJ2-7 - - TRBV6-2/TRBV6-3 TGTGCCAGCAGTAACCGGGACCGAATCTACGAGCAGTACTTC CASSNRDRIYEQYF
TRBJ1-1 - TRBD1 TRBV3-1 TGTGCCAGCAGCCAACTAAACCCACTACCCGGGACAGCCAACACTGAAGCTTTCTTT CASSQLNPLPGTANTEAFF
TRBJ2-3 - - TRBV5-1 TGCGCCAGCAGGATGGACTGGACCTCCACAGATACGCAGTATTTT CASRMDWTSTDTQYF
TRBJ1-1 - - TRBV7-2 TGTGCCAGCATCCCTGTACGAGTTAACACTGAAGCTTTCTTT CASIPVRVNTEAFF
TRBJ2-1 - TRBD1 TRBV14 TGTGCCAGCAGCCAAGGGTCGGACAGGGTGGTGGGCAATGAGCAGTTCTTC CASSQGSDRVVGNEQFF
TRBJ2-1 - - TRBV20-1 TGCAGTGCTAGAAAACTCAACAATGAGCAGTTCTTC CSARKLNNEQFF
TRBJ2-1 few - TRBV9 TGTGCCAGCAGCACCCAGACTGCCCTACTTTACAATGAGCAGTTCTTC CASSTQTALLYNEQFF
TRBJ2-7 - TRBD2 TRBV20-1 TGCAGTGCCCCTAGCGGGGGGGCGGTGTTCTACGAGCAGTACTTC CSAPSGGAVFYEQYF
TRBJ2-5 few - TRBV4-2 TGTGCCAGCTCCCTCTCACTGGGCAGGGGAGAAGAGACCCAGTACTTC CASSLSLGRGEETQYF
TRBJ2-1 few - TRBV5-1 TGCGCCAGCAGCTTGGGCAGGGGACCCTTCGTTGAGCAGTTCTTC CASSLGRGPFVEQFF
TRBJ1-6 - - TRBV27 TGTGCCAGCAGTTTACTCGGGAGGCCCCTCCACTTT CASSLLGRPLHF
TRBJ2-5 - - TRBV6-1 TGTGCCAGCAATCCACAGACAGGCCGAGGAGAGACCCAGTACTTC CASNPQTGRGETQYF
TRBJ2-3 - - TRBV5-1 TGCGCCAGCAGGGGGTGGAACACAGATACGCAGTATTTT CASRGWNTDTQYF
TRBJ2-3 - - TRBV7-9 TGTGCCAGCAGCTTAGCGGCAGGCCCTAGTCGCACAGATACGCAGTATTTT CASSLAAGPSRTDTQYF
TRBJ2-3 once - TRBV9 TGTGCCAGCAGCGCGAAAGGGGCCGGGGATACGCAGTATTTT CASSAKGAGDTQYF
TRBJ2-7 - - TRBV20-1 TGCAGTGCTAGTTATATTGGGGGGACGGCCGCCCACGAGCAGTACTTC CSASYIGGTAAHEQYF
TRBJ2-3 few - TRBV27 TGTGCCAGCAGTTTATTCACAGGAACTAGCACAGATACGCAGTATTTT CASSLFTGTSTDTQYF
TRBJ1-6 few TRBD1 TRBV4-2 TGTGCCAGCAGCCACCCCAGGACAGGCGGTATAACCCTCAATTCACCCCTCCACTTT CASSHPRTGGITLNSPLHF
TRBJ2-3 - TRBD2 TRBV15 TGTGCCACCAGCTACCGACTAGCGGGAGACCAAGATACGCAGTATTTT CATSYRLAGDQDTQYF
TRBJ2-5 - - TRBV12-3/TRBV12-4 TGTGCCAGCAGTTGTGGGGGGACAGAGACCCAGTACTTC CASSCGGTETQYF
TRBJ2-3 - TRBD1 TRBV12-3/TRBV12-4 TGTGCCAGCAGTTTGGGACAGCTGGAAGATACGCAGTATTTT CASSLGQLEDTQYF
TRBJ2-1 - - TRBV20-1 TGCAGTGCTAGAGATTTGGGAAATAATGAGCAGTTCTTC CSARDLGNNEQFF
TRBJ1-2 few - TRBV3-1 TGTGCCAGCAGCCAAGAAAGAACAGGGATTAGCTATGGCTACACCTTC CASSQERTGISYGYTF
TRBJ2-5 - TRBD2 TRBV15 TGTGCCACCAGCATTGGGGGACTAGCGGGGGGACTCGGGAATGAGCAGTACTTC CATSIGGLAGGLGNEQYF
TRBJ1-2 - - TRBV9 TGTGCCAGCAGCGGGGTCCCAGGCCCCTATGGCTACACCTTC CASSGVPGPYGYTF
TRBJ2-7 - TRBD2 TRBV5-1 TGCGCCAGCAGCTTGGGCGGGGGGCCTGCGGGCGAGCAGTACTTC CASSLGGGPAGEQYF
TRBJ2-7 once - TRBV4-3 TGCGCCAGCAGCCAAGACAGACTGGACTTAACCTACGAGCAGTACTTC CASSQDRLDLTYEQYF
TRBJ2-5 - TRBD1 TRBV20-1 TGCAGTGCTAAAAAGACAGGGATTTATGAGACCCAGTACTTC CSAKKTGIYETQYF
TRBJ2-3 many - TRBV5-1 TGCGCCAGCACCTCGACGAGCACAGATACGCAGTATTTT CASTSTSTDTQYF
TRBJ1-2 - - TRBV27 TGTGCCAGCAGTCCGGTCAGGGGCGCAGTTTACCATGGCTACACCTTC CASSPVRGAVYHGYTF